This T cell receptor beta chain was captured by sequencing in a study of identical twins. Findings of the study overall: Cord blood beta clonotypes that were abundant carried fewer insertions, and memory repertoires showed no such trend. Zero-insertion findings could be partly confounded by invariant cells (MAIT and iNKT cells). For monozygotic twins, models underestimated out-of-frame TCR alpha sharing.

Addition of a universal primer site occurred through template switching, and cDNA carried unique molecular identifiers. TCRdb re-derived calls from the 5' RACE reads in MiXCR, one entry per CDR3 protein. The sample carries about 210,000 distinct CDR3 sequences, roughly a tenth recorded once. This clonotype has more than one count but fewer than ten. The antigen remains undetermined. CDR1 SGHTA and CDR2 FQGNSA come from the germline V gene. Trimming shortened V by 1 base and J by 1 base, and 14 bases separated the two germline ends. This CDR3 is 17 amino acids long. The source of this sequence is a woman aged 18-29 years in good health. Sequenced: memory (CD45RO+) T cells sorted from blood. The chain uses TRBV7-2 and TRBJ1-5; no definite D call. The CDR3 nucleotides are TGTGCCAGCAGCTTAGTTCCCGATTGGCACAGCAATCAGCCCCAGCATTTT. This codes for CASSLVPDWHSNQPQHF.